The 27 T cell receptor beta chains given below trace back to one sample, sequenced in a study of blood T cells in healthy people across ages. A second roughly 7 to 12 cycle PCR used barcoded and J-beta primers. MiXCR was run by TCRdb on the 5' RACE reads, yielding one entry per CDR3 protein. The sample has about 1 million distinct CDR3 sequences, under 45% seen once. Material: blood. These receptors came from a woman in her sixties in good health.

The rearrangement uses TRBV21-1 and TRBJ2-1; the D segment call TRBD2 is taken from the table without a DNA check. TRBV21-1 is flagged as a pseudogene. The CDR3 covers 15 residues. As DNA, the CDR3 is TGTGCCAGCAGCAAAGGGAGGGTTACCTACAATGAGCAGTTCTTC. Translating gives CASSKGRVTYNEQFF.

The chain has TRBV20-1 and TRBJ2-7, with D possibly matching TRBD2 (5 bases). Germline loops: CDR1 DFQATT, CDR2 SNEGSKA (reference sequence). Trimming removed 8 bases from V and 2 bases from J, with 19 bases in between. The CDR3 covers 14 residues. CDR3 sequence reads: CSLPRSGRTYEQYF. CDR3 nucleotide sequence: TGCAGTCTCCCCCGGTCGGGAAGAACCTACGAGCAGTACTTC.

The V and J genes are TRBV20-1 and TRBJ2-3; perhaps TRBD1 as D (6 bases). The CDR3 loop spans 16 amino acids. The V end was cut by 1 base, the J end by 3 bases, with 17 bases between. Per germline, CDR1 DFQATT and CDR2 SNEGSKA (reference sequence). The CDR3 spells CSARVRQAGPTDTQYF. The CDR3 DNA is TGCAGTGCTAGAGTCCGACAGGCAGGTCCGACAGATACGCAGTATTTT.

This clonotype was seen at least ten times. The chain links TRBV20-1 to TRBJ2-1, with no clear D. The CDR3 length is 14 residues. V dropped 5 bases and J dropped 1 base, with 12 bases sitting between them. Germline loops: CDR1 DFQATT, CDR2 SNEGSKA (reference sequence). CDR3 coding DNA: TGCAGTGCTGACTCCAGTGATTCCTACAATGAGCAGTTCTTC. Residues: CSADSSDSYNEQFF.

The count of this clonotype is one. Germline and junction disagree at one end, which may indicate a read error. The CDR3 here is CASSPPTGVGYGCTF. CDR3 sequence (DNA): TGTGCCAGCAGTCCGCCTACAGGGGTAGGGTATGGCTGCACCTTC. The V gene is TRBV28, the J gene TRBJ1-2; TRBD1 matches at 7 bases. The germline CDR1 and CDR2 sequences are MDHEN and SYDVKM. The CDR3 covers 15 residues.

The chain uses TRBV4-2 and TRBJ2-1; D call uncertain. V lost 1 base and J 7 bases, leaving 14 bases between the germline ends. Germline-derived CDR1 and CDR2 are LGHNA and YNFKEQ. This CDR3 has 15 residues. Here the CDR3 reads CASSQGALLLNEQFF. CDR3 sequence (DNA): TGTGCCAGCAGCCAAGGCGCCCTTTTACTGAATGAGCAGTTCTTC.

The table lists this clonotype with a few counts. The J gene is TRBJ2-6, the V gene TRBV5-1; 14 bases match TRBD2. The CDR3 extends over 18 amino acids. Germline V gene lookup returns CDR1 SGHRS and CDR2 YFSETQ. The V and J ends lost 4 bases and 1 base, in that order; junction bases with no gene match: 4. The CDR3 loop reads CASSKGLAGASGANVLTF. In DNA, the CDR3 is TGCGCCAGCAGCAAGGGACTAGCGGGAGCTTCTGGGGCCAACGTCCTGACTTTC.

In DNA, the CDR3 is TGTGCTAGTGGTTTACTAAGGCGGGTAGACACTGAAGCTTTCTTT. It yields the protein CASGLLRRVDTEAFF. The chain is built from TRBV12-5 and TRBJ1-1; D is ambiguous. Trimming cost V 3 bases and J 3 bases, with 14 bases left between them. Per the germline V gene, CDR1 is LGHNT and CDR2 is FRNRAP. The CDR3 runs to 15 residues.

This clonotype was recorded once. The chain has TRBV3-1 and TRBJ2-3; D call uncertain. This CDR3 region has 16 residues. Per the germline V gene, CDR1 is LGHDT and CDR2 is YNNKEL (reference sequence). V was trimmed by 3 bases and J by 1 base, leaving 14 bases between them. In DNA form, the CDR3 reads TGTGCCAGCAGCCATGGAACTTCCCTGGGCACAGATACGCAGTATTTT. Translated, it gives CASSHGTSLGTDTQYF.

This chain links TRBV20-1 with TRBJ1-1, with 7 bases that match TRBD1. This CDR3 is built from 17 residues. The V segment lost 0 bases and the J segment 3 bases; nucleotides outside the gene matches: 13. Germline-derived CDR1 and CDR2 are DFQATT and SNEGSKA (reference sequence). In nucleotides, the CDR3 is TGCAGTGCTAGAGACTACCTAAGACAGGGTTTGGACACTGAAGCTTTCTTT. It specifies CSARDYLRQGLDTEAFF.

This chain links TRBV27 with TRBJ2-1; D possibly matches TRBD1 or TRBD2 (5 bases each). V was pared by 6 bases and J by 13 bases, with 25 bases between. Germline V gene lookup returns CDR1 MNHEY and CDR2 SMNVEV (reference sequence). This CDR3 is built from 15 residues. The CDR3 here is CASRSTGIKDGTQFF. CDR3 sequence (DNA): TGTGCCAGCAGATCGACCGGAATAAAAGATGGGACCCAGTTCTTC.

In its sample, this clonotype was seen a few times. The J gene is TRBJ2-1, the V gene TRBV27; weak D call: TRBD2 (6 bases). Trimming took off 3 bases at V and 1 base at J, with 13 bases between the two ends. The CDR3 has 16 amino acids. Germline CDR1 is MNHEY and CDR2 is SMNVEV (reference sequence). CDR3 in DNA: TGTGCCAGCAGTTTGACTAGTTCGCCGTCCTACAATGAGCAGTTCTTC. It codes for CASSLTSSPSYNEQFF.

This clonotype was observed a few times. The CDR3: CASSLRVYSYEQYF. Here the CDR3 DNA reads TGTGCCAGCAGTTTACGGGTTTATTCCTACGAGCAGTACTTC. The chain uses TRBV27 and TRBJ2-7, with no clear D. Germline V CDR1 and CDR2: MNHEY, SMNVEV (reference sequence). Trimming removed 2 bases at V and 1 base at J, with 9 bases between. The CDR3 contains 14 residues.

This clonotype was seen only a few times. The chain couples TRBV5-5 to TRBJ2-1, with 7 bases aligning to TRBD2. V was pared by 0 bases and J by 4 bases, with 4 bases of the junction left unmatched. This CDR3 has 15 amino acids. Germline CDR1 SGHKS, CDR2 YYEKEE (reference sequence). Here the CDR3 DNA reads TGTGCCAGCAGCTTGGAAAGCGGGATTTACAATGAGCAGTTCTTC. As protein: CASSLESGIYNEQFF.

J is TRBJ2-1 and V is TRBV6-6, with 7 bases lining up with TRBD1. The CDR3 is made up of 15 amino acids. Per the germline V gene, CDR1 is MNHNY and CDR2 is SVGAGI (reference sequence). V gave up 0 bases and J gave up 8 bases; unmatched junction bases: 7. The CDR3 DNA reads TGTGCCAGCAGTTACTCAGACAGGGTGGGAGATGAGCAGTTCTTC. It encodes CASSYSDRVGDEQFF.

In this sample, this clonotype turned up once. This rearrangement joins TRBV3-1 to TRBJ2-4, with 7 bases aligning to TRBD1. The J call is uncertain, as TRBJ2-7 better fits the DNA end. Germline CDR1 LGHDT, CDR2 YNNKEL (reference sequence). The CDR3 runs 13 residues. CDR3 sequence reads: CASRSGQSYEQYF. The CDR3 nucleotides are TGTGCCAGCAGGTCGGGACAGTCCTACGAGCAGTACTTC.

J is TRBJ2-3 and V is TRBV7-9, with TRBD1 as a possible D gene (5 bases). Trimming left V 5 bases short and J 2 bases short, with 14 bases between. The germline gives CDR1 SEHNR, CDR2 FQNEAQ (reference sequence). The CDR3 contains 15 residues. CDR3 in DNA: TGTGCCAGCAGCCCCCTAGGGGTGGTCACAGATACGCAGTATTTT. Protein product: CASSPLGVVTDTQYF.

This clonotype was observed a handful of times. The V call is TRBV10-3, the J call TRBJ2-1; 11 positions match TRBD2. The J segment lost 4 bases and the V segment lost 8 bases, leaving 4 bases of the junction unmatched. The CDR3 runs to 14 residues. Germline-derived CDR1 and CDR2 are ENHRY and SYGVKD. As DNA, the CDR3 is TGTGCCATCCGGACTAGCGGGTCTTACAATGAGCAGTTCTTC. It is translated as CAIRTSGSYNEQFF.

As for this clonotype: A much larger clone is a single base away; this may be a read error. This chain links TRBV20-1 with TRBJ2-7; D gene unclear. Near its end, the DNA agrees better with TRBJ2-5, so the J call may be wrong. The CDR3 length is 10 residues. Germline-derived CDR1 and CDR2 are DFQATT and SNEGSKA (reference sequence). This CDR3 reads CSAGKETQYF. The CDR3 nucleotides read TGCAGTGCTGGGAAAGAGACCCAGTACTTC.

The chain combines TRBV27 with TRBJ2-7, with 8 bases aligning to TRBD2. CDR1 and CDR2 (germline): MNHEY, SMNVEV (reference sequence). Losses at the gene ends were 3 bases for V and 7 bases for J; bases not matched to a gene: 14. This CDR3 is 16 amino acids long. The CDR3 region has the DNA TGTGCCAGCAGTTTGACCGGGATCGGGGGGGAGATTGAGCAGTACTTC. It encodes CASSLTGIGGEIEQYF.

The V and J genes are TRBV2 and TRBJ2-7; 7 nucleotides line up with TRBD1. CDR1 and CDR2 (germline): SNHLY, FYNNEI. Trimming took 9 bases from V and 0 from J; bases not matched to a gene: 2. The CDR3 is 12 amino acids. In DNA form, the CDR3 reads TGTGCCAGTCACAGGGGCTCCTACGAGCAGTACTTC. Translating it yields CASHRGSYEQYF.

J is TRBJ1-2 and V is TRBV18; D perhaps matches TRBD1 (6 bases). V lost 4 bases and J 0 bases, leaving 18 bases between the germline ends. This CDR3 is 17 amino acids long. The germline V gene encodes CDR1 KGHSH and CDR2 LQKENI. In DNA, the CDR3 is TGTGCCAGCTCACAGTTAACAGGGCAAACCTCTAACTATGGCTACACCTTC. This gives the protein CASSQLTGQTSNYGYTF.

This clonotype occurred many times. The chain is built from TRBV20-1 and TRBJ2-1; 9 positions agree with TRBD2. From germline, CDR1 is DFQATT and CDR2 SNEGSKA (reference sequence). V lost 0 bases, J lost 7 bases, and 7 bases stayed unmatched. The CDR3 runs 15 residues. The CDR3 region is CSARDRAGGLNEQFF. Here the CDR3 DNA reads TGCAGTGCTAGAGATAGGGCGGGAGGGCTAAATGAGCAGTTCTTC.

This chain uses TRBV20-1 with TRBJ2-1; 11 positions agree with TRBD2. V was pared by 1 base and J by 1 base, with 6 bases of the junction left unmatched. This CDR3 comprises 17 residues. Per the germline V gene, CDR1 is DFQATT and CDR2 is SNEGSKA (reference sequence). The CDR3 nucleotides are TGCAGTGCTAGAGTCGCTAGCGGGGGGCAGTCCTACAATGAGCAGTTCTTC. Translated, it gives CSARVASGGQSYNEQFF.

The genes are TRBV4-2 and TRBJ1-1; 9 bases fit TRBD1. CDR3 length equals 14 residues. Germline assignment: CDR1 LGHNA and CDR2 YNFKEQ. V lost 4 bases, J lost 8 bases, and 8 bases stayed unmatched. CDR3 loop: CASSLNRGPWEAFF. For the CDR3, the DNA is TGTGCCAGCAGCCTAAACAGGGGGCCCTGGGAAGCTTTCTTT.

In nucleotides, the CDR3 is TGTGCCAGCAGTGAAAGGGCTAGCGGGACCTACAATGAGCAGTACTTC. Encoded protein: CASSERASGTYNEQYF. The rearrangement links TRBV2 to TRBJ2-1; 9 nucleotides match TRBD2. The DNA end lines up better with TRBJ2-7; the J call may be wrong. Germline-derived CDR1 and CDR2 are SNHLY and FYNNEI. The length of the CDR3 is 16 residues.

V is TRBV29-1 and J is TRBJ2-7; 7 positions agree with TRBD1. The length of the CDR3 is 13 residues. Germline V lookup: CDR1 SQVTM, CDR2 ANQGSEA. Trimming took 3 bases from V and 4 from J; bases not matched to a gene: 6. CDR3: CSVEGDSDYEQYF. CDR3 nucleotide sequence: TGCAGCGTTGAGGGGGACAGCGATTACGAGCAGTACTTC.